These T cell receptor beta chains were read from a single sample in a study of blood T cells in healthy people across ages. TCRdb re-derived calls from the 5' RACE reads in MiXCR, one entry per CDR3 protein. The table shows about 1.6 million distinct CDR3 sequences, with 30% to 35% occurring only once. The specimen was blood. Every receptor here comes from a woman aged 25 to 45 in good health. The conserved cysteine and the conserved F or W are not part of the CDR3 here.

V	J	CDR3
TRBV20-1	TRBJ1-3	SARDLAGKTGNTIY
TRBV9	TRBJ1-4	ASSVGTVAQGDEKLF
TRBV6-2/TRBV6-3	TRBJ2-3	ASTGTPPMRTDTQY
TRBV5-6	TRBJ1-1	ASSLITDTEAF
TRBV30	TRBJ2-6	AWSVRWPGLNRSGANVLT
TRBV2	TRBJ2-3	ASRTAGGSTDTQY
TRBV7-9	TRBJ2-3	AITRQSTDTQY
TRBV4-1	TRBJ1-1	ASSQVITGGFEAF
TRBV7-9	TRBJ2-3	ASSLTSLVTDTQY
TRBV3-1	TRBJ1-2	ASSQGQPANYGYT
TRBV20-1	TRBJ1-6	SAAGGMNSPLH
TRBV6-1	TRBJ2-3	ASSEARATGSTDTQY
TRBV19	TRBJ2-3	ASSIRGQIDTQY
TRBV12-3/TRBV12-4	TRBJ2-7	ASSSYRSESYEQY
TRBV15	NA	ATGDRPTYNEQY
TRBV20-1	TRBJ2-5	SARDIRLAGIDDNEQY
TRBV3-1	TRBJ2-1	ASSQDRVGGDEQF
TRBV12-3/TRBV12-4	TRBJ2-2	ASSLEGAGELF
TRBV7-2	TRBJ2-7	ASSLGGGTNEQY
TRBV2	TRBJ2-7	ASSELASRGLSYEQY
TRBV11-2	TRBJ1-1	TSSPFRTANTEAF
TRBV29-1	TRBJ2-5	SVGGGTSEKETQY
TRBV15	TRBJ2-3	ATSRHRDIGRADTQY
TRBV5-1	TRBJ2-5	ASSLILAEETQY
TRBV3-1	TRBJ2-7	ASSRTSGGFHEQY
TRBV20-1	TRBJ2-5	SASRGGSVLETQY
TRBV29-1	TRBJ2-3	SIRGAGGPKDTQY
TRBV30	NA	AVVAGRETQY
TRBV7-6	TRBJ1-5	ANVGQFGGVDNQPQH
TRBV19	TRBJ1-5	ASSKENQPQH
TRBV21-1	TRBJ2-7	ASSHGLAGDSSYEQY
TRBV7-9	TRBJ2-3	ASTAVQGDTQY
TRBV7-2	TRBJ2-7	ASCLNSGVGSYEQY
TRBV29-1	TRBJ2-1	SVTRNHNEQF
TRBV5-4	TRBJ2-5	ASSLGAGMKGETQY
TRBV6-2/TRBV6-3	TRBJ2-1	ARRIGRNEQF
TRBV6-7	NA	ASSYQPQRGDYEQY
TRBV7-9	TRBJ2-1	ASNPTGYNEQF
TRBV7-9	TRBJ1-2	ASSLAQDGYT
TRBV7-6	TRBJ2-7	ASSLAEASGGYEQY
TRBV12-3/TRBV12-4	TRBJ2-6	ASSLRLASSGANVLT
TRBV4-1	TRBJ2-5	ASSLGAQGVETQY
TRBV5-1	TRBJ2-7	ASSLVLAGAHEQY
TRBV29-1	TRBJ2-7	SVEDPSEQY
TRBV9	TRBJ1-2	ASSPSGGGYT
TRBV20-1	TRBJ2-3	SSLSGEYTDTQY
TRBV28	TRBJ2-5	ASSFPYTVEGQETQY
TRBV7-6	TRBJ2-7	ASSLYDRGHEQY
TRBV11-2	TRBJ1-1	ASSLVQVTTEAF
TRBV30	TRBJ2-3	AWSAEVDTQY
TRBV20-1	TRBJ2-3	SARDGLRTSGREADTQY
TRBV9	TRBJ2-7	ASSATRGSYEQY
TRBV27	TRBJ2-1	ASHRAGFYNEQF
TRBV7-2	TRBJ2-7	ASSPGLAGGLLY
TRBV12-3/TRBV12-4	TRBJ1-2	ASRPRQGVRGYT